These 25 T cell receptor beta chains originate from one sample sequenced in a study of T cell responses to AZD1222 COVID-19 vaccine. Produced via immunoSEQ multiplex PCR; TCRdb's table is partial and in-frame only. The repertoire consists of nearly 35,000 clones, with under 90% occurring once and the leading ten covering 9.5% to 12%. Sequenced material: peripheral blood, taken 28 days after the second AZD1222 dose. The origin of the receptors is an adult who received the AZD1222 COVID-19 vaccine.

The CDR3 loop reads CASSSDYNSPLHF. CDR3 sequence (DNA): TGTGCCAGCAGCTCGGATTATAATTCACCCCTCCACTTT. The chain couples TRBV2 to TRBJ1-6, with D uncertain. CDR1 is SNHLY, CDR2 FYNNEI, per germline. The CDR3 totals 13 residues. V lost 6 bases to trimming and J lost 4 bases, with 7 bases between them.

The chain has TRBV18 and TRBJ1-3, with TRBD1 as a possible D gene (6 bases). This CDR3 comprises 15 residues. Germline V lookup: CDR1 KGHSH, CDR2 LQKENI. The ends were cut back, 2 bases at V and 4 bases at J, with 12 bases in the middle. The CDR3 loop is CASSPSRGTGNTIYF. CDR3 DNA: TGTGCCAGCTCACCATCAAGGGGGACCGGAAACACCATATATTTT.

This clone was recorded only once. This sequence joins TRBV6-1 and TRBJ1-4, with D tentatively TRBD1 (6 bases). The CDR3 extends over 14 amino acids. Per germline, CDR1 MNHNS and CDR2 SASEGT. V was clipped by 1 base and J by 8 bases, with 11 bases between them. CDR3 sequence: CASSEGGAGEKLFF. CDR3 nucleotides: TGTGCCAGCAGTGAAGGGGGGGCCGGCGAAAAACTGTTTTTT.

The chain has TRBV29-1 and TRBJ2-7; perhaps TRBD1 as D (5 bases). Germline V gene data show CDR1 as SQVTM and CDR2 as ANQGSEA. The CDR3 has 17 amino acids. Trimming took 0 bases from V and 0 from J, leaving 18 bases between them. CDR3 DNA: TGCAGCGTTGAAGACCGCCTGGACATCGGCGGCTCCTACGAGCAGTACTTC. Its protein is CSVEDRLDIGGSYEQYF.

The V call is TRBV5-4, the J call TRBJ2-5, with 8 bases that match TRBD2. V lost 3 bases, J lost 5 bases, and 9 bases stayed unmatched. The CDR3 covers 15 residues. Germline V gives CDR1 SGHNT, CDR2 YYREEE (reference sequence). The CDR3 spells CASSSAAGAGETQYF. CDR3 sequence (DNA): TGTGCCAGCAGCTCCGCAGCGGGAGCTGGGGAGACCCAGTACTTC.

The table lists this clone with a few counts. V usage is TRBV28 and J usage is TRBJ2-1; 7 positions match TRBD2. V gave up 2 bases and J gave up 0 bases; unmatched junction bases: 7. Germline V gene lookup returns CDR1 MDHEN and CDR2 SYDVKM. The CDR3 has 17 residues. In DNA, the CDR3 is TGTGCCAGCAGTTTAGCCCTAGCGGAGACCTCCTACAATGAGCAGTTCTTC. It encodes CASSLALAETSYNEQFF.

CDR3 protein: CATDQGVDNSPLHF. Written as DNA, the CDR3 is TGTGCCACAGACCAGGGGGTTGATAATTCACCCCTCCACTTT. This chain connects TRBV10-3 to TRBJ1-6, with TRBD1 matching over 7 bases. The junction had 8 bases not matched to a gene; V was cut back by 10 bases and J by 5 bases. Germline V gene data show CDR1 as ENHRY and CDR2 as SYGVKD. CDR3 size: 14 residues.

This chain connects TRBV5-8 to TRBJ1-4; D call uncertain. This CDR3 comprises 14 residues. In germline, CDR1 is SGHTS, CDR2 YDEGEE. Trimming removed 5 bases at V and 2 bases at J, with 10 bases between. CDR3 amino acids: CASSLRGTNEKLFF. CDR3 sequence (DNA): TGTGCCAGCAGTCTGCGGGGTACTAATGAAAAACTGTTTTTT.

The chain is built from TRBV28 and TRBJ1-3; possibly TRBD1 for D (6 bases). CDR3 size: 15 residues. CDR1 is MDHEN and CDR2 is SYDVKM in the germline V gene. Between the trimmed V and J ends, which lost 8 bases and 3 bases, there was a span of 17 bases. CDR3 region: CASGRRQGYGNTIYF. CDR3 DNA: TGTGCCAGCGGACGGAGGCAGGGGTATGGAAACACCATATATTTT.

The CDR3 spells CASSFGHPYGYTF. CDR3 DNA sequence: TGTGCCAGCAGTTTTGGCCACCCCTATGGCTACACCTTC. The V call is TRBV28, the J call TRBJ1-2; no definite D call. V lost 3 bases and J 4 bases, leaving 9 bases between the germline ends. CDR3 length equals 13 residues. Germline CDR1 MDHEN, CDR2 SYDVKM.

The chain carries TRBV19 and TRBJ1-2; D perhaps matches TRBD1 (6 bases). Germline values: CDR1 LNHDA, CDR2 SQIVND (reference sequence). The CDR3 contains 15 residues. V was clipped by 3 bases and J by 2 bases, with 13 bases between them. The CDR3 here is CASSIPQGKNYGYTF. CDR3 nucleotides: TGTGCCAGTAGTATCCCACAGGGTAAGAACTATGGCTACACCTTC.

The rearrangement uses TRBV5-1 and TRBJ1-4; tentatively, D is TRBD1 (5 bases). V shed 0 bases and J shed 8 bases, with 11 bases lying between them. The CDR3 has 14 residues. Germline CDR1 is SGHRS and CDR2 is YFSETQ. This chain's CDR3 is CASSLERGSEKLFF. The CDR3, as DNA: TGCGCCAGCAGCTTGGAGAGGGGATCCGAAAAACTGTTTTTT.

J is TRBJ2-2 and V is TRBV11-3; TRBD2 matches 11 bases. V gave up 1 base and J gave up 6 bases; unmatched junction bases: 7. The CDR3 length is 17 residues. Germline assignment: CDR1 SGHNT and CDR2 YENEEA. The CDR3: CASSLGSSGRISGELFF. CDR3 nucleotide sequence: TGTGCCAGCAGCTTAGGCTCTAGCGGGAGGATTTCCGGGGAGCTGTTTTTT. Full variable domain (missing parts from reference TRBV11-3 and TRBJ2-2): EAGVVQSPRYKIIEKKQPVAFWCNPISGHNTLYWYLQNLGQGPELLIRYENEEAVDDSQLPKDRFSAERLKGVDSTLKIQPAELGDSAVYLCASSLGSSGRISGELFFGEGSRLTVL.

This clone is a singleton in its sample. The rearrangement uses TRBV28 and TRBJ2-7, with TRBD2 matching 10 bases. The junction had 9 bases not matched to a gene; V was cut back by 8 bases and J by 2 bases. The CDR3 is 15 amino acids. CDR1 and CDR2 (germline): MDHEN, SYDVKM. As DNA, the CDR3 is TGTGCCAGCGGCCTAGCGGGAGAAATCCCCTACGAGCAGTACTTC. As protein: CASGLAGEIPYEQYF.

V usage is TRBV6-5 and J usage is TRBJ1-2, with D uncertain. Germline CDR1 reads MNHEY; CDR2 reads SVGAGI. Trimming took off 5 bases at V and 3 bases at J, with 13 bases between the two ends. The CDR3 runs 14 residues. The CDR3 DNA is TGTGCCAGCAGTCTCGATCAAGAGGACTATGGCTACACCTTC. It codes for CASSLDQEDYGYTF.

The V call is TRBV10-1, the J call TRBJ1-4; D gene ambiguous. V dropped 4 bases and J dropped 8 bases, with 2 bases sitting between them. This CDR3 spans 10 amino acids. Germline lookup yields CDR1 WNHNN and CDR2 SYGVQD (reference sequence). In DNA form, the CDR3 reads TGCGCCAGCAGTGTCGAAAAACTGTTTTTT. It encodes CASSVEKLFF.

This chain uses TRBV10-1 with TRBJ2-2; no clear D gene. Germline CDR1 reads WNHNN; CDR2 reads SYGVQD (reference sequence). Trimming took off 5 bases at V and 6 bases at J, with 22 bases between the two ends. CDR3 length: 17 amino acids. The CDR3 region has the DNA TGCGCCAGCAGTATAGTTAGCCCGAGATATGTGCCCGGGGAGCTGTTTTTT. Encoded protein: CASSIVSPRYVPGELFF.

This clone showed up just once. The chain couples TRBV4-1 to TRBJ1-2; TRBD1 might be the D (5 bases). CDR3 length: 16 amino acids. V dropped 2 bases and J dropped 7 bases, with 20 bases sitting between them. Germline V CDR1 and CDR2: MGHRA, YSYEKL. CDR3 loop: CASSQIRGGQGGGYTF. The CDR3 coding sequence is TGCGCCAGCAGCCAAATTAGGGGAGGTCAGGGCGGTGGCTACACCTTC.

On this clone itself: At one end the junction does not follow the germline gene, possibly because of a read error. This chain uses TRBV18 with TRBJ1-1, with D possibly TRBD1 on 5 matching bases. The CDR3 runs to 15 residues. The germline V gene has CDR1 KGHSH and CDR2 LQKENI. CDR3 sequence (DNA): TGTGCCAGCTCACCCCGGGAGGGGCAGAACGCTGAAGCTTTCTTT. This sequence encodes CASSPREGQNAEAFF.

The V and J genes are TRBV21-1 and TRBJ1-5. TRBV21-1 is classified as a pseudogene. There are 13 residues in the CDR3. This chain's CDR3 is CASLYLTNQPQHF. In DNA, the CDR3 is TGTGCCAGCCTCTATTTAACCAATCAGCCCCAGCATTTT.

The rearrangement links TRBV19 to TRBJ2-3; D unresolved. The CDR3 length is 14 residues. V was trimmed by 3 bases and J by 1 base, leaving 8 bases between them. Germline V CDR1 and CDR2: LNHDA, SQIVND (reference sequence). This CDR3 reads CASSISVGTDTQYF. In DNA form, the CDR3 reads TGTGCCAGTAGTATCTCAGTGGGCACAGATACGCAGTATTTT. The full variable domain, in which reference TRBV19 and TRBJ2-3 provide the parts outside the CDR3, is DGGITQSPKYLFRKEGQNVTLSCEQNLNHDAMYWYRQDPGQGLRLIYYSQIVNDFQKGDIAEGYSVSREKKESFPLTVTSAQKNPTAFYLCASSISVGTDTQYFGPGTRLTVL.

The chain is built from TRBV7-9 and TRBJ2-1; D possibly corresponds to TRBD2 (6 bases). CDR1 is SEHNR, CDR2 FQNEAQ, per germline (reference sequence). The CDR3 covers 12 residues. With 3 bases removed from V and 13 bases from J, the gap between germline ends came to 13 bases. The CDR3 reads CASSFSGTDQFF. The CDR3 region has the DNA TGTGCCAGCAGCTTCTCCGGGACTGACCAGTTCTTC.

The chain is built from TRBV14 and TRBJ2-3, with D perhaps matching TRBD1 or TRBD2 (5 bases each). CDR1 is SGHDN and CDR2 is FVKESK in the germline V gene. Deletions cut 0 bases from V and 1 base from J, with 14 bases between. This CDR3 is built from 17 residues. CDR3: CASSQDRGISRTDTQYF. The CDR3 DNA follows: TGTGCCAGCAGCCAAGATCGGGGCATATCCCGCACAGATACGCAGTATTTT. Filled out from reference TRBV14 and TRBJ2-3, the complete variable domain reads EAGVTQFPSHSVIEKGQTVTLRCDPISGHDNLYWYRRVMGKEIKFLLHFVKESKQDESGMPNNRFLAERTGGTYSTLKVQPAELEDSGVYFCASSQDRGISRTDTQYFGPGTRLTVL.

This chain joins TRBV15 and TRBJ2-7, with D possibly TRBD1 on 6 matching bases. CDR1 LNHNV and CDR2 YYDKDF come from the germline V gene (reference sequence). This CDR3 spans 14 amino acids. The germline V and J ends were trimmed by 0 bases and 3 bases, with 9 bases remaining between them. CDR3 in amino acids: CATSRDWGRYEQYF. The DNA of the CDR3 is TGTGCCACCAGCAGAGATTGGGGGCGCTACGAGCAGTACTTC.

V usage is TRBV3-1 (or the pseudogene TRBV3-2) and J usage is TRBJ1-5; D not resolved. V lost 6 bases, J lost 2 bases, and 11 bases lay in between. Germline V gene data show CDR1 as LGHDT and CDR2 as YNNKEL (reference sequence). CDR3 length: 14 residues. The CDR3 coding sequence is TGTGCCAGCAGTCCTTCAATAGGCAATCAGCCCCAGCATTTT. Protein: CASSPSIGNQPQHF.